A selection of T cell receptor beta chains follows, all from one sample in a study of cytomegalovirus exposure and HLA in healthy donors. Some clones are missing from TCRdb's copy, which holds only in-frame ones; the method was immunoSEQ multiplex PCR. The top ten clones hold around 5% of a sample with tens of thousands of clones, approximately 76% of them seen once. Sequencing was done on a sample of PBMCs. The source of these receptors is a man under 40 in good health and CMV-seropositive. Each CDR3 is given with its conserved first and last residue. A D gene is named only where the DNA matches it firmly. Expanded clones are given a class, and other clones once, few, many or no size at all.

>NA|TRBJ1-5|TRBV18|NA
TGTGCCAGCTCGCCCCCAGGGAGCAATCAGCCCCAGCATTTT
CASSPPGSNQPQHF
>TRBD2|TRBJ2-1|TRBV5-1|NA
TGCGCCAGCAGCTTGGGACTAGCGGGGGACAATGAGCAGTTCTTC
CASSLGLAGDNEQFF
>NA|TRBJ2-3|TRBV28|once
TGTGCCTCCACGGTTAGAGCGTTTCCAGATACGCAGTATTTT
CASTVRAFPDTQYF
>TRBD1|TRBJ2-3|TRBV7-2|few
TGTGCCAGCAGCCCAAGGGGACAGGGCACAGATACGCAGTATTTT
CASSPRGQGTDTQYF
>NA|TRBJ1-6|TRBV5-1|once
TGCGCCAGCAGCTTTGGAACGGTCGGCCACAGTTCACCCCTCCACTTT
CASSFGTVGHSSPLHF
>NA|TRBJ1-6|TRBV6-5|NA
TGTGCCAGTCAACCGAGCTCCTATAATTCACCCCTCCACTTT
CASQPSSYNSPLHF
>NA|TRBJ1-5|TRBV9|NA
TGTGCCAGCAGCAAGGGAGTACCTAGCAATCAGCCCCAGCATTTT
CASSKGVPSNQPQHF
>TRBD1|TRBJ1-2|TRBV2|NA
TGTGCCAGCAGTCCTTGGGACAGGGCCGTCGGTGACTATGGCTACACCTTC
CASSPWDRAVGDYGYTF
>TRBD1|TRBJ1-1|TRBV10-3|NA
TGTGCCATCGGCCGGGACAGGGAGGCTTTCTTT
CAIGRDREAFF
>TRBD2|TRBJ2-1|TRBV28|NA
TGTGCCAGCAGTTTATCCTTTGTAGCGGGAGGGTTCAATGAGCAGTTCTTC
CASSLSFVAGGFNEQFF
>TRBD1|TRBJ1-1|TRBV6-6|NA
TGTGCCAGTTTGGGACAGACAAACACTGAAGCTTTCTTT
CASLGQTNTEAFF
>NA|TRBJ2-5|TRBV5-6|few
TGTGCCAGCAGCCCAATCCTAGGCCCCCAAGAGACCCAGTACTTC
CASSPILGPQETQYF
>TRBD2|TRBJ2-1|TRBV13|NA
TGTGCCAGCAGCTTAGGCCGCGGGACTAGCGGGATCTATGAGCAGTTCTTC
CASSLGRGTSGIYEQFF
>TRBD1|TRBJ1-1|TRBV28|NA
TGTGCCAGCACTCGGACAGGGAAGAACACTGAAGCTTTCTTT
CASTRTGKNTEAFF
>TRBD2|TRBJ2-1|TRBV19|NA
TGTGCCAGTAGTCCCCGAGGTAGCGGGGTAGGAGTAACCTACAATGAGCAGTTCTTC
CASSPRGSGVGVTYNEQFF
>TRBD2|TRBJ2-1|TRBV19|NA
TGTGCCAGTAGTACTAGCGGAGTTTACAATGAGCAGTTCTTC
CASSTSGVYNEQFF
>NA|TRBJ1-1|TRBV9|NA
TGTGCCAGCAGCGTAGGCCAGGGGACTGAAGCTTTCTTT
CASSVGQGTEAFF
>NA|TRBJ2-2|TRBV5-1|NA
TGCGCCAGCAGCCCTATCTGGGGGGACACCGGGGAGCTGTTTTTT
CASSPIWGDTGELFF
>TRBD1|TRBJ2-7|TRBV28|NA
TGTGCCAGCAGATTCCGGGACAGATACGAGCAGTACTTC
CASRFRDRYEQYF
>TRBD1|TRBJ1-5|TRBV10-3|NA
TGTGCCATCAGTGAGTCCACTACCGGGACAGGGGGTAATCAGCCCCAGCATTTT
CAISESTTGTGGNQPQHF
>NA|TRBJ1-1|TRBV10-3|NA
TGTGCGACATGGGACACTGAAGCTTTCTTT
CATWDTEAFF
>NA|TRBJ2-7|TRBV5-6|few
TGTGCCAGCAGCGTCACAGGACCTGGCGAGCAGTACTTC
CASSVTGPGEQYF
>NA|TRBJ1-6|TRBV6-1|few
TGTGCCAGCTCTGCAGGGCCTTATAATTCACCCCTCCACTTT
CASSAGPYNSPLHF
>NA|TRBJ1-1|TRBV19|NA
TGTGCCAGTAGCCCCTTTTCAGGGGCCTACTTCACTGAAGCTTTCTTT
CASSPFSGAYFTEAFF
>NA|TRBJ1-1|TRBV4-1|few
TGCGCCAGCAGCCCCCAGGGGAACACTGAAGCTTTCTTT
CASSPQGNTEAFF
>TRBD2|TRBJ2-4|TRBV9|NA
TGTGCCAGCAGCGTAGGGAATAGCGGGGACATTCAGTACTTC
CASSVGNSGDIQYF
>NA|TRBJ1-4|TRBV9|NA
TGTGCCAGCAGCGCAGGGAGGCATGAAAAACTGTTTTTT
CASSAGRHEKLFF
>NA|TRBJ2-6|TRBV4-2|NA
TGTGCCAGCAGCCAAGATGGAGGGGGCGCCTCTGGGGCCAACGTCCTGACTTTC
CASSQDGGGASGANVLTF
>NA|TRBJ1-6|TRBV5-1|NA
TGCGCCAGCAGCTTGGTCGGAGTCGGTCATAATTCACCCCTCCACTTT
CASSLVGVGHNSPLHF
>TRBD1|TRBJ1-1|TRBV7-6|NA
TGTGCCAGCAGCCCACAGGGGGCCGTGAACACTGAAGCTTTCTTT
CASSPQGAVNTEAFF
>TRBD2|TRBJ2-7|TRBV5-4|NA
TGTGCCAGCAGCCCCAGACTAGCGGGAGAGGGCGAGCAGTACTTC
CASSPRLAGEGEQYF
>TRBD1|TRBJ1-2|TRBV2|NA
TGTGCCAGCAGCCAATTATCGGGACAGGGGGTTGGAATTGGCTACACCTTC
CASSQLSGQGVGIGYTF
>NA|TRBJ1-1|TRBV6-6|NA
TGTGCCAGCATCCAAGACGCGGCTAACACTGAAGCTTTCTTT
CASIQDAANTEAFF
>NA|TRBJ1-5|TRBV29-1|NA
TGCAGCGTTGGCCGAGGCAATCAGCCCCAGCATTTT
CSVGRGNQPQHF
>NA|TRBJ2-7|TRBV7-2|NA
TGTGCCAGCAGCTCAAACCAAGGGGGCTACGAGCAGTACTTC
CASSSNQGGYEQYF
>NA|TRBJ1-2|TRBV7-9|NA
TGTGCCAGCCCCTCCGGGGTTAAGGATGGCTACACCTTC
CASPSGVKDGYTF
>NA|TRBJ1-2|TRBV4-1|NA
TGCGCCAGCAGCCCGACACAGGGCCTGCACTATGGCTACACCTTC
CASSPTQGLHYGYTF
>NA|TRBJ2-5|TRBV6-1|NA
TGTGCCAGCAGCACCGCGGGGACCCAGTACTTC
CASSTAGTQYF
>NA|TRBJ1-1|TRBV5-1|NA
TGCGCCAGCAGTTCCACAGGGTCCCCTGAAGCTTTCTTT
CASSSTGSPEAFF
>NA|TRBJ2-1|TRBV27|few
TGTGCCAGCAGTTTAGGACTACCTACCTACAATGAGCAGTTCTTC
CASSLGLPTYNEQFF
>TRBD1|TRBJ1-1|TRBV29-1|NA
TGCAGCGTTGAGTATTACAGGGGAACTGAAGCTTTCTTT
CSVEYYRGTEAFF
>NA|TRBJ2-6|TRBV6-5|NA
TGTGCCAGCAGTTTCCTCGACACTGGGGCCAACGTCCTGACTTTC
CASSFLDTGANVLTF
>NA|TRBJ1-1|TRBV19|NA
TGTGCCAGTAGTATAGCGGGCACTGAAGCTTTCTTT
CASSIAGTEAFF
>TRBD1|TRBJ2-3|TRBV7-8|NA
TGTGCCAGCAGCTTAGAAATGCAGGGGGTAACAGATACGCAGTATTTT
CASSLEMQGVTDTQYF
>TRBD1|TRBJ1-1|TRBV12-5|few
TGTGCTAGTGGTTTAGGACAGGGGGCTTTGAACACTGAAGCTTTCTTT
CASGLGQGALNTEAFF
>NA|TRBJ1-4|TRBV4-2|NA
TGTGCCAGCAGCCTGCGTACCGGGTACGGTGAAAAACTGTTTTTT
CASSLRTGYGEKLFF